The 8 T cell receptor beta chains in this list originate from one sample, sequenced in a study of shared T cell receptors in the human thymus. The protocol was immunoSEQ multiplex PCR, while the TCRdb copy is restricted to in-frame clones and leaves out a portion. The sample comprises about 500,000 clones, around 78% of which are singletons, and about 0.013% rests with the top ten. This sample was also put to use in a study of human thymus T cells.

Sample: thymocytes. These receptors all stem from a boy younger than two with a congenital heart defect.

The V gene is TRBV5-4, the J gene TRBJ2-3; 13 bases map to TRBD2. V shed 4 bases and J 2 bases; nucleotides not matched to a gene: 13. Per germline, CDR1 SGHNT and CDR2 YYREEE (reference sequence). The CDR3 loop spans 19 amino acids. The CDR3 reads CASSRTGLAGAHHTDTQYF. In nucleotides, the CDR3 is TGTGCCAGCAGCCGCACTGGACTAGCGGGAGCCCACCACACAGATACGCAGTATTTT.

This clone was recorded once. The V and J genes are TRBV6-1 and TRBJ2-7, with a weak D call TRBD1 (5 bases). This CDR3 spans 14 amino acids. Trimming cost V 6 bases and J 2 bases, with 14 bases left between them. CDR1 and CDR2 (germline): MNHNS, SASEGT. The CDR3 DNA sequence: TGTGCCAGCAGCTCCTCGACAGCAACCTACGAGCAGTACTTC. Translation: CASSSSTATYEQYF.

This chain connects TRBV11-2 to TRBJ2-7; maybe TRBD1 (5 bases). The CDR3 loop spans 16 amino acids. The germline CDR1 and CDR2 sequences are SGHAT and FQNNGV. Trimming removed 4 bases at V and 4 bases at J, with 20 bases between. DNA for the CDR3: TGTGCCAGCAGCTCAAGGTTGTTGCAGGGTTCTTACGAGCAGTACTTC. It encodes CASSSRLLQGSYEQYF.

This chain connects TRBV4-3 to TRBJ1-1; 7 nucleotides align to TRBD1. The CDR3 runs 14 residues. With 4 bases clipped from V and 7 bases from J, the junction kept 9 bases outside the gene matches. Germline assignment: CDR1 LGHNA and CDR2 YSLEER. CDR3 protein: CASSRTGARLEAFF. In nucleotides, the CDR3 is TGCGCCAGCAGCCGAACAGGGGCCAGGCTTGAAGCTTTCTTT.

The chain employs TRBV27 and TRBJ2-1; D is perhaps TRBD1 (5 bases). Germline CDR1 and CDR2: MNHEY and SMNVEV (reference sequence). V was pared by 6 bases and J by 0 bases, with 12 bases between. The CDR3 covers 15 residues. The CDR3: CASSPDTYSYNEQFF. CDR3 coding DNA: TGTGCCAGCAGCCCGGACACGTACTCCTACAATGAGCAGTTCTTC.

This chain links TRBV28 with TRBJ2-1; 9 nucleotides line up with TRBD2. Germline V gene data show CDR1 as MDHEN and CDR2 as SYDVKM. The V segment lost 1 base and the J segment 9 bases; nucleotides outside the gene matches: 16. The length of the CDR3 is 18 residues. Written as DNA, the CDR3 is TGTGCCAGCAGTTTATCCACCCCTAAGCGGGAGGATTCCTTTGAGCAGTTCTTC. Residues: CASSLSTPKREDSFEQFF.

This chain connects TRBV20-1 to TRBJ1-2, with 7 bases matching TRBD1. The germline CDR1 and CDR2 sequences are DFQATT and SNEGSKA (reference sequence). The CDR3 length is 11 residues. After removal of 6 bases from V and 5 bases from J, the junction contained 3 bases not matched to a gene. In DNA form, the CDR3 reads TGCAGTGCGGGGACAGAGTATGGCTACACCTTC. Translating gives CSAGTEYGYTF.

V gene TRBV28 combines with J gene TRBJ1-2; 7 bases are shared with TRBD1. J gave up 4 bases and V 5 bases, and 13 bases lay outside the gene matches. The germline CDR1 and CDR2 sequences are MDHEN and SYDVKM. The CDR3 covers 16 residues. In DNA form, the CDR3 reads TGTGCCAGCAGTCAACGTCAGGACAGGACGGTCTATGGCTACACCTTC. This codes for CASSQRQDRTVYGYTF.